This passage covers 12 T cell receptor beta chains from one sample sequenced in a study of CD8+ T cells in alopecia areata. The treatment here: oral pan-JAK inhibitor, 5-10 mg twice daily. Following RNA extraction, reverse transcription yielded cDNA that acted as the sequencing template. The method was immunoSEQ multiplex PCR; TCRdb's version includes in-frame clones alone and lacks a portion of them. The sample has approximately 280,000 clones, 55% to 75% seen once. Sequencing was performed on CD4+ T cells sorted from blood, taken at week 24, from a patient treated with tofacitinib. The origin of the receptors is a human donor with alopecia areata.

The V call is TRBV30, the J call TRBJ1-5; D is unresolved. From germline, CDR1 is GTSNPN and CDR2 SVGIG (reference sequence). The germline V and J ends were trimmed by 3 bases and 2 bases, with 5 bases remaining between them. This CDR3 is built from 12 residues. The CDR3 DNA reads TGTGCCTGGAGCACAGGCAATCAGCCCCAGCATTTT. Amino acid sequence: CAWSTGNQPQHF.

This rearrangement joins TRBV10-3 to TRBJ1-1; D perhaps matches TRBD1 (5 bases). The CDR3 covers 13 residues. Germline assignment: CDR1 ENHRY and CDR2 SYGVKD. The V gene lost 2 bases and the J gene lost 1 base, with 5 bases spanning the gap. The DNA for the CDR3 is TGTGCCATCAGTGAGGGGGGGAACACTGAAGCTTTCTTT. It yields the protein CAISEGGNTEAFF.

The sample holds a few counts of this clone. The chain joins TRBV6-5 to TRBJ2-7; possible D gene TRBD1, 6 bases. The germline V gene has CDR1 MNHEY and CDR2 SVGAGI. V was trimmed by 7 bases and J by 2 bases, leaving 15 bases between them. The CDR3 is 14 residues long. CDR3 sequence (DNA): TGTGCCAGCACCCCCGACAGGAGAACCTACGAGCAGTACTTC. Translating gives CASTPDRRTYEQYF.

The CDR3 nucleotides are TGCAGCGTTGAAGATCGGCAGGGGTACGGCTACACCTTC. Encoded protein: CSVEDRQGYGYTF. The rearrangement links TRBV29-1 to TRBJ1-2, with TRBD1 as a possible D gene (6 bases). The V end lost 0 bases, the J end lost 8 bases, and 13 bases lay between the germline ends. Germline V CDR1 and CDR2: SQVTM, ANQGSEA. This CDR3 spans 13 amino acids.

The chain carries TRBV18 and TRBJ2-1, with 8 bases matching TRBD1. Germline lookup yields CDR1 KGHSH and CDR2 LQKENI. The CDR3 sequence is 15 residues long. With 2 bases clipped from V and 4 bases from J, the junction kept 4 bases outside the gene matches. CDR3 coding DNA: TGTGCCAGCTCACCATCAGGGGGCGGGTACAATGAGCAGTTCTTC. This translates into CASSPSGGGYNEQFF.

This chain connects TRBV25-1 to TRBJ2-7; TRBD1 agrees at 7 bases. The CDR3 loop spans 15 amino acids. Germline CDR1 and CDR2: MGHDK and SYGVNS. Losses at the gene ends were 6 bases for V and 3 bases for J; bases not matched to a gene: 11. This CDR3 is CASSADRDPLYEQYF. The CDR3 DNA reads as TGTGCCAGCAGCGCTGACAGGGACCCCCTCTACGAGCAGTACTTC.

The rearrangement uses TRBV2 and TRBJ1-3; 8 nucleotides align to TRBD1. The CDR3 totals 15 residues. The V gene's germline CDR1 is SNHLY and CDR2 FYNNEI. Trimming removed 7 bases from V and 3 bases from J; junction bases left unmatched: 8. This chain's CDR3 is CASTLDRAYGNTIYF. Written as DNA, the CDR3 is TGTGCCAGCACGTTGGACAGGGCCTATGGAAACACCATATATTTT.

The chain joins TRBV5-1 to TRBJ2-3, with D tentatively TRBD1 or TRBD2 (5 bases each). Between the trimmed V and J ends, which lost 4 bases and 0 bases, there was a span of 9 bases. The CDR3 is made up of 14 amino acids. Per the germline V gene, CDR1 is SGHRS and CDR2 is YFSETQ. CDR3 sequence: CASSDGGSTDTQYF. CDR3 sequence (DNA): TGCGCCAGCAGCGATGGGGGTAGCACAGATACGCAGTATTTT.

Comments on this clone: The sample carries other DNA sequences with the same CDR3. The chain uses TRBV28 and TRBJ2-7; tentatively, D is TRBD1 (5 bases). This CDR3 region has 12 residues. Germline-derived CDR1 and CDR2 are MDHEN and SYDVKM. Trimming took off 2 bases at V and 3 bases at J, with 5 bases between the two ends. The CDR3 DNA reads as TGTGCCAGCAGTTTACAGGGCTACGAGCAGTACTTC. Translating gives CASSLQGYEQYF.

The chain carries TRBV18 and TRBJ2-7; TRBD1 is a possible D gene (5 bases). Germline V gene sequence: CDR1 KGHSH, CDR2 LQKENI. The CDR3 has 13 amino acids. The germline V and J ends were trimmed by 3 bases and 0 bases, with 6 bases remaining between them. The CDR3 here is CASSPTVSYEQYF. CDR3 coding DNA: TGTGCCAGCTCACCGACAGTCTCCTACGAGCAGTACTTC.

This chain joins TRBV29-1 and TRBJ2-7, with 8 bases fitting TRBD1. CDR1 and CDR2 (germline): SQVTM, ANQGSEA. The CDR3 consists of 15 residues. Unmatched junction bases numbered 11, after V lost 3 bases and J lost 4 bases. The CDR3 bases are TGCAGCGTTGACCATTTTGGACAGGGAAGATACGAGCAGTACTTC. This sequence encodes CSVDHFGQGRYEQYF.

This rearrangement joins TRBV18 to TRBJ2-4; 14 bases line up with TRBD2. V gave up 6 bases and J gave up 8 bases; unmatched junction bases: 12. From germline, CDR1 is KGHSH and CDR2 LQKENI. The CDR3 totals 17 residues. CDR3 DNA sequence: TGTGCCAGCTCCCCCTTTCGACTAGCGGGGGGGCCGGACATTCAGTACTTC. It is translated as CASSPFRLAGGPDIQYF.